The next 12 T cell receptor beta chains were all read from a single sample in a study of shared clonotypes between healthy human individuals. Sequenced by immunoSEQ multiplex PCR; TCRdb stores in-frame clones only, minus some. This sample has some 1,100,000 clones, with more than 75% found just once. The sample was memory CD4+ T cells from PBMCs. Stated subset: CD45RA-negative fraction. These receptors were collected from a man aged 18 to 29 in good health. Some clones in this sample may be carry-over from other donors' samples.

In regard to this clone: At the DNA level, this CDR3 is encoded by other sequences in the same sample as well. The V call is TRBV11-3, the J call TRBJ2-3; 7 bases line up with TRBD1. The CDR3 extends over 15 amino acids. V gave up 1 base and J gave up 0 bases; unmatched junction bases: 1. CDR1 is SGHNT and CDR2 is YENEEA in the germline V gene. This chain's CDR3 is CASSLGQGSTDTQYF. In DNA form, the CDR3 reads TGTGCCAGCAGCTTAGGACAGGGTAGCACAGATACGCAGTATTTT.

The CDR3 sequence: CASSLGRDTGELFF. The CDR3 nucleotides read TGTGCCAGCAGCTTGGGTCGGGACACCGGGGAGCTGTTTTTT. The V and J genes are TRBV11-2 and TRBJ2-2; D gene ambiguous. Germline CDR1 and CDR2: SGHAT and FQNNGV. The CDR3 has 14 residues. Trimming shortened V by 3 bases and J by 3 bases, and 8 bases separated the two germline ends.

Details on this clone: A read error may be the cause here, since a much bigger clone is one base away. The CDR3 is CASSYADEQYF. The CDR3 DNA sequence: TGTGCCAGCAGTTACGCCGACGAGCAGTACTTC. The gene calls are TRBV6-5 and TRBJ2-7; D not certain. Trimming removed 2 bases from V and 5 bases from J, with 4 bases in between. The length of the CDR3 is 11 residues. Germline V lookup: CDR1 MNHEY, CDR2 SVGAGI.

The chain joins TRBV4-3 to TRBJ2-1, with TRBD2 matching 8 bases. Germline V gene sequence: CDR1 LGHNA, CDR2 YSLEER. The CDR3 spans 15 residues. The V segment lost 0 bases and the J segment 4 bases; nucleotides outside the gene matches: 2. CDR3 bases: TGCGCCAGCAGCCAAGATGGCGGGAGGTACAATGAGCAGTTCTTC. Its translation is CASSQDGGRYNEQFF.

The sample holds one count of this clone. V usage is TRBV10-3 and J usage is TRBJ2-7; tentative D call: TRBD1 (6 bases). This CDR3 region has 13 residues. Germline V gene data show CDR1 as ENHRY and CDR2 as SYGVKD. Trimming took off 5 bases at V and 4 bases at J, with 12 bases between the two ends. CDR3 amino acids: CAISQGLGYEQYF. The CDR3 nucleotides are TGTGCCATCAGTCAGGGGCTCGGTTACGAGCAGTACTTC.

J is TRBJ2-5 and V is TRBV29-1, with D possibly being TRBD1 or TRBD2 (5 bases each). The DNA end favors TRBJ2-7, so the J call may be wrong. The CDR3 has 13 amino acids. Per germline, CDR1 SQVTM and CDR2 ANQGSEA. DNA of the CDR3: TGCAGCGTTGAGTCCGGGACCTCCTACGAGCAGTACTTC. This translates into CSVESGTSYEQYF.

The genes are TRBV18 and TRBJ2-5; tentative D call: TRBD1 (5 bases). Germline lookup yields CDR1 KGHSH and CDR2 LQKENI. Trimming took 6 bases from V and 4 from J, leaving 12 bases between them. This CDR3 is 13 amino acids long. The CDR3 protein is CASSEQDTETQYF. CDR3 DNA: TGTGCCAGCTCGGAGCAGGACACAGAGACCCAGTACTTC.

This clone has at least ten counts. This CDR3 is also generated by other DNA sequences in the sample. The gene calls are TRBV6-6 and TRBJ2-3, with D tentatively TRBD2 (6 bases). Germline values: CDR1 MNHNY, CDR2 SVGAGI (reference sequence). V lost 2 bases and J 1 base, leaving 7 bases between the germline ends. The CDR3 is 14 residues long. This CDR3 is CASSYREGTDTQYF. Written as DNA, the CDR3 is TGTGCCAGCAGTTACAGGGAGGGCACAGATACGCAGTATTTT.

The V call is TRBV4-3, the J call TRBJ2-2; 7 positions match TRBD1. The CDR3 loop spans 15 amino acids. The ends lost 6 bases at V and 3 bases at J; junction bases unmatched: 7. Per the germline V gene, CDR1 is LGHNA and CDR2 is YSLEER. The CDR3 coding sequence is TGCGCCAGCAGACCCGGGACAGTACACACCGGGGAGCTGTTTTTT. Translated: CASRPGTVHTGELFF.

The genes are TRBV19 and TRBJ1-1; the D gene is possibly TRBD1 (6 bases). Germline CDR1 reads LNHDA; CDR2 reads SQIVND (reference sequence). The CDR3 sequence is 14 residues long. The V gene lost 11 bases and the J gene lost 6 bases, with 22 bases spanning the gap. The CDR3 region has the DNA TGTGCCGGAGAACTACAGGGCGGGGTGTCTGAAGCTTTCTTT. Translated, it gives CAGELQGGVSEAFF.

The V call is TRBV18, the J call TRBJ1-1, with a tentative D call TRBD1 (5 bases). Germline V lookup: CDR1 KGHSH, CDR2 LQKENI. The V and J ends lost 4 bases and 5 bases respectively, with 14 bases between them. The CDR3 loop spans 14 amino acids. The CDR3 here is CASSLQPGFTEAFF. Written as DNA, the CDR3 is TGTGCCAGCTCACTACAACCAGGGTTTACTGAAGCTTTCTTT.

The rearrangement uses TRBV7-2 and TRBJ2-5; D remains unclear. Germline CDR1 reads SGHTA; CDR2 reads FQGNSA. V shed 1 base and J shed 0 bases, with 3 bases lying between them. The CDR3 totals 13 residues. The CDR3 loop is CASSLDYQETQYF. The CDR3 DNA sequence: TGTGCCAGCAGCTTAGACTACCAAGAGACCCAGTACTTC.